The rows below give T cell receptor beta chains drawn from one sample of a study of naive CD8 T cells in extremely preterm neonates. Repertoires were generated with immunoSEQ multiplex PCR, while TCRdb's copy carries only in-frame clones and drops some. The sample contains thousands of clones, approximately 97% of which appear only once. The specimen was naive CD8+ T cells from blood. Receptors were obtained from a human donor in good health. Both conserved end residues are part of each CDR3. A D gene is named only where the DNA matches it firmly. Only part of the rows carry a size: once, few, many, or a class if the clone is expanded.

J: TRBJ2-5; size: -; V: TRBV6-6; D: TRBD1; CDR3: CASSYSIGTERETQYF; DNA: TGTGCCAGCAGTTACTCGATCGGGACAGAAAGAGAGACCCAGTACTTC
J: TRBJ1-4; size: -; V: TRBV7-9; D: TRBD1; CDR3: CASSLSGTGVELFF; DNA: TGTGCCAGCAGCTTATCCGGGACAGGGGTCGAACTGTTTTTT
J: TRBJ2-1; size: -; V: TRBV2; D: -; CDR3: CASAVGQKSYNEQFF; DNA: TGTGCCAGCGCGGTAGGACAGAAGTCCTACAATGAGCAGTTCTTC
J: TRBJ1-3; size: -; V: TRBV4-1; D: -; CDR3: CASSHPAGGNTIYF; DNA: TGCGCCAGCAGTCATCCGGCGGGGGGAAACACCATATATTTT
J: TRBJ2-3; size: once; V: TRBV7-9; D: -; CDR3: CASSGGVPPDTQYF; DNA: TGTGCCAGCAGCGGCGGGGTCCCGCCAGATACGCAGTATTTT
J: TRBJ1-1; size: -; V: TRBV10-2; D: -; CDR3: CASSEYAGGATEAFF; DNA: TGCGCCAGCAGTGAGTATGCCGGGGGTGCCACTGAAGCTTTCTTT
J: TRBJ2-1; size: -; V: TRBV5-5; D: TRBD1; CDR3: CASIRGVAGGGNEQFF; DNA: TGTGCCAGCATTCGCGGAGTAGCAGGGGGCGGGAATGAGCAGTTCTTC
J: TRBJ1-3; size: -; V: TRBV7-9; D: TRBD1; CDR3: CASSLGLETGSGGNTIYF; DNA: TGTGCCAGCAGCTTAGGACTCGAGACAGGGTCGGGTGGAAACACCATATATTTT
J: TRBJ2-5; size: -; V: TRBV30; D: -; CDR3: CAWSVQGPQETQYF; DNA: TGTGCCTGGAGTGTTCAGGGGCCCCAAGAGACCCAGTACTTC
J: TRBJ2-3; size: -; V: TRBV7-6; D: -; CDR3: CASSLNRGTDTQYF; DNA: TGTGCCAGCAGCTTGAACAGGGGCACAGATACGCAGTATTTT
J: TRBJ2-1; size: once; V: TRBV7-2; D: TRBD1; CDR3: CASSRDGQGFSYNEQFF; DNA: TGTGCCAGCAGCCGCGACGGACAGGGATTCTCCTACAATGAGCAGTTCTTC
J: TRBJ2-7; size: -; V: TRBV27; D: TRBD2; CDR3: CASSPEGLAAYEQYF; DNA: TGTGCCAGCAGCCCCGAGGGACTAGCGGCCTACGAGCAGTACTTC
J: TRBJ2-3; size: -; V: TRBV7-6; D: TRBD2; CDR3: CASSLMPPGTSGTDTQYF; DNA: TGTGCCAGCAGCCTAATGCCACCCGGAACTAGCGGTACAGATACGCAGTATTTT
J: TRBJ2-2; size: -; V: TRBV27; D: -; CDR3: CASSLRSEGTGELFF; DNA: TGTGCCAGCAGTTTAAGGTCCGAGGGCACCGGGGAGCTGTTTTTT
J: TRBJ2-1; size: -; V: TRBV4-2; D: TRBD1; CDR3: CASSQETGGWNEQFF; DNA: TGTGCCAGCAGCCAAGAGACAGGGGGCTGGAATGAGCAGTTCTTC
J: TRBJ2-5; size: -; V: TRBV6-1; D: -; CDR3: CASTLTGRGGETQYF; DNA: TGTGCCAGCACCCTGACAGGAAGGGGGGGGGAGACCCAGTACTTC
J: TRBJ1-1; size: -; V: TRBV5-1; D: TRBD1; CDR3: CASSLFGQGNTEAFF; DNA: TGCGCCAGCAGCCTCTTTGGACAGGGAAACACTGAAGCTTTCTTT
J: TRBJ2-2; size: -; V: TRBV7-2; D: TRBD2; CDR3: CASSPWTSEDTGELFF; DNA: TGTGCCAGCAGTCCTTGGACTAGCGAGGACACCGGGGAGCTGTTTTTT
J: TRBJ2-2; size: once; V: TRBV5-4; D: -; CDR3: CASSFGNTGELFF; DNA: TGTGCCAGCAGCTTCGGGAACACCGGGGAGCTGTTTTTT
J: TRBJ1-3; size: -; V: TRBV10-3; D: -; CDR3: CAISDSRDTIYF; DNA: TGTGCCATCAGTGACTCGCGGGACACCATATATTTT
J: TRBJ1-5; size: -; V: TRBV4-3; D: TRBD1; CDR3: CASSQDPTGDQPQHF; DNA: TGCGCCAGCAGCCAAGACCCGACAGGGGATCAGCCCCAGCATTTT
J: TRBJ2-1; size: -; V: TRBV5-1; D: -; CDR3: CASMSGITSYNEQFF; DNA: TGCGCCAGCATGTCCGGGATTACCTCCTACAATGAGCAGTTCTTC
J: TRBJ1-2; size: -; V: TRBV29-1; D: -; CDR3: CSVELPGRGHYGYTF; DNA: TGCAGCGTTGAACTGCCCGGAAGGGGCCACTATGGCTACACCTTC
J: TRBJ2-3; size: -; V: TRBV5-6; D: TRBD1; CDR3: CASSPGTELSTDTQYF; DNA: TGTGCCAGCAGCCCCGGGACAGAGTTAAGCACAGATACGCAGTATTTT
J: TRBJ2-2; size: -; V: TRBV5-4; D: TRBD2; CDR3: CASSFGLGNTGELFF; DNA: TGTGCCAGCAGCTTCGGACTAGGGAACACCGGGGAGCTGTTTTTT
J: TRBJ2-7; size: -; V: TRBV7-8; D: TRBD2; CDR3: CASSSPLSGGSSYEQYF; DNA: TGTGCCAGCAGCTCACCTCTTAGCGGGGGGTCCTCCTACGAGCAGTACTTC
J: TRBJ2-3; size: -; V: TRBV7-9; D: TRBD2; CDR3: CASSGMTSGGPTDTQYF; DNA: TGTGCCAGCAGCGGAATGACTAGCGGGGGACCCACAGATACGCAGTATTTT
J: TRBJ2-2; size: -; V: TRBV12-5; D: TRBD2; CDR3: CASGLSLAGGRSTGELFF; DNA: TGTGCTAGTGGTTTGTCCCTAGCGGGGGGGCGGAGCACCGGGGAGCTGTTTTTT
J: TRBJ2-2; size: -; V: TRBV19; D: -; CDR3: CASSINPPETGELFF; DNA: TGTGCCAGTAGTATAAATCCCCCTGAGACCGGGGAGCTGTTTTTT
J: TRBJ1-1; size: -; V: TRBV19; D: -; CDR3: CASTPPGEGTEAFF; DNA: TGTGCCAGTACCCCCCCAGGGGAAGGCACTGAAGCTTTCTTT
J: TRBJ2-3; size: once; V: TRBV7-9; D: -; CDR3: CASSLRGGGPTDTQYF; DNA: TGTGCCAGCAGCTTACGAGGGGGGGGCCCCACAGATACGCAGTATTTT
J: TRBJ2-2; size: -; V: TRBV9; D: -; CDR3: CASSVDRTTAARAGELFF; DNA: TGTGCCAGCAGCGTAGATAGGACGACAGCTGCAAGGGCCGGGGAGCTGTTTTTT
J: TRBJ2-1; size: -; V: TRBV9; D: TRBD1; CDR3: CASSAQGSPYNEQFF; DNA: TGTGCCAGCAGCGCACAGGGGTCACCCTACAATGAGCAGTTCTTC
J: TRBJ2-3; size: -; V: TRBV10-2; D: TRBD2; CDR3: CASSDSGGATDTQYF; DNA: TGCGCCAGCAGTGATAGCGGGGGGGCAACAGATACGCAGTATTTT
J: TRBJ2-1; size: -; V: TRBV7-9; D: -; CDR3: CASSLREGWSYNEQFF; DNA: TGTGCCAGCAGCTTACGTGAGGGATGGTCCTACAATGAGCAGTTCTTC
J: TRBJ2-7; size: once; V: TRBV5-8; D: -; CDR3: CASSLYRSSYEQYF; DNA: TGTGCCAGCAGCTTGTATCGGAGCTCCTACGAGCAGTACTTC
J: TRBJ1-4; size: -; V: TRBV2; D: -; CDR3: CASVGRGSESGEGEKLFF; DNA: TGTGCCAGCGTGGGGCGAGGCAGCGAGTCAGGGGAGGGTGAAAAACTGTTTTTT
J: TRBJ1-6; size: -; V: TRBV4-1; D: -; CDR3: CASRDGLASYNSPLHF; DNA: TGCGCCAGCAGAGATGGCCTGGCCTCCTATAATTCACCCCTCCACTTT
J: TRBJ2-2; size: once; V: TRBV4-1; D: TRBD1; CDR3: CASSHPGTGGPGELFF; DNA: TGCGCCAGCAGCCACCCCGGGACAGGGGGTCCCGGGGAGCTGTTTTTT
J: TRBJ2-7; size: -; V: TRBV6-4; D: -; CDR3: CASSTSDSYEQYF; DNA: TGTGCCAGCAGCACTTCTGACTCCTACGAGCAGTACTTC
J: TRBJ1-1; size: -; V: TRBV30; D: TRBD1; CDR3: CAWGQGANTEAFF; DNA: TGTGCCTGGGGACAGGGGGCCAACACTGAAGCTTTCTTT
J: TRBJ1-4; size: once; V: TRBV5-6; D: TRBD1; CDR3: CASSPGQGANEKLFF; DNA: TGTGCCAGCAGCCCCGGACAGGGGGCTAATGAAAAACTGTTTTTT
J: TRBJ1-2; size: -; V: TRBV7-8; D: -; CDR3: CASSLGGMIVEGPDGYTF; DNA: TGTGCCAGCAGCTTAGGGGGTATGATTGTGGAGGGGCCAGATGGCTACACCTTC
J: TRBJ1-4; size: -; V: TRBV4-1; D: -; CDR3: CASSQAARVTEKLFF; DNA: TGCGCCAGCAGCCAAGCAGCCAGGGTTACTGAAAAACTGTTTTTT
J: TRBJ1-2; size: -; V: TRBV7-4; D: TRBD1; CDR3: CASSLDRGANYGYTF; DNA: TGTGCCAGCAGCCTGGACAGGGGCGCTAACTATGGCTACACCTTC
J: TRBJ1-4; size: -; V: TRBV14; D: -; CDR3: CASSHHVGINEKLFF; DNA: TGTGCCAGCAGCCACCATGTGGGCATCAATGAAAAACTGTTTTTT
J: TRBJ2-3; size: -; V: TRBV9; D: TRBD2; CDR3: CASSVGSGGTDTQYF; DNA: TGTGCCAGCAGCGTCGGAAGCGGGGGCACAGATACGCAGTATTTT
J: TRBJ1-5; size: -; V: TRBV19; D: -; CDR3: CASSAPTGRYSNQPQHF; DNA: TGTGCCAGTAGTGCACCTACAGGAAGGTATAGCAATCAGCCCCAGCATTTT
J: TRBJ1-5; size: -; V: TRBV27; D: -; CDR3: CASSLRGRPNQPQHF; DNA: TGTGCCAGCAGTTTAAGGGGCAGGCCTAATCAGCCCCAGCATTTT
J: TRBJ2-5; size: -; V: TRBV7-8; D: -; CDR3: CASSSGQGQRETQYF; DNA: TGTGCCAGCAGCTCAGGCCAGGGGCAGCGGGAGACCCAGTACTTC
J: TRBJ2-5; size: -; V: TRBV6-5; D: -; CDR3: CASSYSSGEETQYF; DNA: TGTGCCAGCAGTTACTCTAGCGGAGAAGAGACCCAGTACTTC
J: TRBJ1-5; size: -; V: TRBV15; D: -; CDR3: CATRNEGYSNQPQHF; DNA: TGTGCCACCCGGAATGAGGGTTATAGCAATCAGCCCCAGCATTTT
J: TRBJ1-1; size: -; V: TRBV4-1; D: TRBD1; CDR3: CASSQMGQLAEAFF; DNA: TGCGCCAGCAGCCAAATGGGACAGCTCGCTGAAGCTTTCTTT